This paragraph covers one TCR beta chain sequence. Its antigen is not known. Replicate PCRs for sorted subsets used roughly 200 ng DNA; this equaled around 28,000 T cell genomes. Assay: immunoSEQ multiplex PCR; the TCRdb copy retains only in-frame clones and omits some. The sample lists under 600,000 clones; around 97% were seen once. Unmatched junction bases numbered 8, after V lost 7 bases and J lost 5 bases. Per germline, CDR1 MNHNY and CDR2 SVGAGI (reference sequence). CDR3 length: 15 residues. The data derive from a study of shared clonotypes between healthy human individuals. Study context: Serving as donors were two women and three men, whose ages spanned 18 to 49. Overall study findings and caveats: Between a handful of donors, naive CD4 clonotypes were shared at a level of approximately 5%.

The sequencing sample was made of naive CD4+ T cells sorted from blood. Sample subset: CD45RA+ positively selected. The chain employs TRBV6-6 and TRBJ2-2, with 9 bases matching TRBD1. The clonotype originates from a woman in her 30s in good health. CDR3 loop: CASTPGTGITGELFF. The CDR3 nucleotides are TGTGCCAGCACCCCCGGGACAGGGATAACCGGGGAGCTGTTTTTT.